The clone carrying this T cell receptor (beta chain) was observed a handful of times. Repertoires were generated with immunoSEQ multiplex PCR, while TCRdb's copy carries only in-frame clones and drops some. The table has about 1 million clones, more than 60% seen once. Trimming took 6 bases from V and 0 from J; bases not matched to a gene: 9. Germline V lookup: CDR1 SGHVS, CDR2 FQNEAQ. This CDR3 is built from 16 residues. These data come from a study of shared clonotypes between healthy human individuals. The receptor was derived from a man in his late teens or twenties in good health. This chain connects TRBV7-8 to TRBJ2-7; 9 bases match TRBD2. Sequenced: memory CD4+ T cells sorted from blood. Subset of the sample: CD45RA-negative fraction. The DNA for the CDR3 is TGTGCCAGCAGTCCCCCGGGACTAGCTCCCTCCTACGAGCAGTACTTC. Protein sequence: CASSPPGLAPSYEQYF. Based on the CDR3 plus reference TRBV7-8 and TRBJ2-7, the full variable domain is GAGVSQSPRYKVAKRGQDVALRCDPISGHVSLFWYQQALGQGPEFLTYFQNEAQLDKSGLPSDRFFAERPEGSVSTLKIQRTQQEDSAVYLCASSPPGLAPSYEQYFGPGTRLTVT.